These T cell receptor beta chains were read from a single sample in a study of blood T cell repertoires in COVID-19. Method: immunoSEQ multiplex PCR; TCRdb's copy keeps in-frame clones and lacks some. The table lists roughly 210,000 clones, more than 75% of them singletons. Sequencing was carried out using PBMCs or T cells enriched from blood (not recorded which). These receptor sequences come from a man between 25 and 39 years old in a cohort exposed to, infected with or recovered from COVID-19 (not recorded which). Each CDR3 is given with its conserved first and last residue. A D gene is named only where the DNA matches it firmly. Where a row states a size, it is once, few, many or the class of an expanded clone; other rows omit it.

>-|TRBV19|TRBD2|TRBJ2-3
TGTGCCACCAGACTAGCGGGAGAAAGAGATACGCAGTATTTT
CATRLAGERDTQYF
>-|TRBV29-1|-|TRBJ1-2
TGCAGCGTACCCCAGGGGTACTATGGCTACACCTTC
CSVPQGYYGYTF
>-|TRBV11-2|-|TRBJ2-1
TGTGCCAGCAGCTTAGATCCAGACAGTAGCTACAATGAGCAGTTCTTC
CASSLDPDSSYNEQFF
>-|TRBV28|-|TRBJ2-5
TGTGCCAGCAGTTTAAGTAGTCTTACGGGAGAGACCCAGTACTTC
CASSLSSLTGETQYF
>-|TRBV20-1|-|TRBJ1-2
TGCAGTGCCGAGAACTATGGCTACACCTTC
CSAENYGYTF
>-|TRBV6-6|-|TRBJ1-6
TGTGCCAGCAGTTACGGAAGGGGCGCTTCACCCCTCCACTTT
CASSYGRGASPLHF
>-|TRBV4-3|-|TRBJ2-1
TGCGCCAGCAGCCAAGATCGACAGAGTCCCAATGAGCAGTTCTTC
CASSQDRQSPNEQFF
>-|TRBV19|-|TRBJ1-4
TGTGCCAGTAGCGCCCGCGGGCCGGGTAGTGAAAAACTGTTTTTT
CASSARGPGSEKLFF
>-|TRBV28|-|TRBJ2-5
TGTGCCAGCAGTTTGCTACAGGCCGCGGAGACCCAGTACTTC
CASSLLQAAETQYF
>many|TRBV5-1|-|TRBJ2-7
TGCGCCAGCAGCTTGGAACAGGCCCTTGGCGAGCAGTACTTC
CASSLEQALGEQYF
>few|TRBV6-2/TRBV6-3|TRBD1|TRBJ1-1
TGTGCCAGCAGTTACTCGACAGGGGCTGAAGCTTTCTTT
CASSYSTGAEAFF
>-|TRBV4-1|-|TRBJ2-7
TGCGCCAGCAGCCACGATGGGGGGACAGCCTACGAGCAGTACTTC
CASSHDGGTAYEQYF
>-|TRBV18|-|TRBJ2-5
TGTGCCAGCTCACCGGGCCTGAACAGGGAAGAGACCCAGTACTTC
CASSPGLNREETQYF
>-|TRBV18|-|TRBJ1-1
TGTGCCAGCTCCCGGGACTCCCCAACAGTGAACACTGAAGCTTTCTTT
CASSRDSPTVNTEAFF
>-|TRBV27|-|TRBJ1-6
TGTGCCAGCAAGGATGGGGGGACGAATTCACCCCTCCACTTT
CASKDGGTNSPLHF
>-|TRBV6-5|TRBD1|TRBJ2-5
TGTGCCAGCAGTCAGGGTCCTCAGGGGGCCCAGTACTTC
CASSQGPQGAQYF
>-|TRBV5-1|-|TRBJ2-3
TGCGCCAGCAGCTCCTCCGGTACAGATACGCAGTATTTT
CASSSSGTDTQYF
>once|TRBV9|TRBD1|TRBJ2-5
TGTGCCAGCAGCCGGGGACAGCTTCAAGAGACCCAGTACTTC
CASSRGQLQETQYF
>-|TRBV5-8|-|TRBJ1-2
TGTGCCAGCAGCTCCGTTACAGGGAGCTACTATGGCTACACCTTC
CASSSVTGSYYGYTF
>-|TRBV19|-|TRBJ2-3
TGTGCCAGTAACCTGTCCCCCCGGACAGATACGCAGTATTTT
CASNLSPRTDTQYF
>-|TRBV7-2|-|TRBJ2-5
TGTGCCAGCAGCTTATATGGCAGGGTCCAAGAGACCCAGTACTTC
CASSLYGRVQETQYF
>-|TRBV25-1|TRBD1|TRBJ2-5
TGTGCCAGTATTAGTAACAGGGGACCCAAAGAGACCCAGTACTTC
CASISNRGPKETQYF
>-|TRBV25-1|-|TRBJ2-7
TGTGCCAGCGGTCCTAGTTCCGAGCAGTACTTC
CASGPSSEQYF
>-|TRBV6-2/TRBV6-3|-|TRBJ2-7
TGTGCCAGCAGTTATTTGGGTGGGAGCTCCTACGAGCAGTACTTC
CASSYLGGSSYEQYF
>-|TRBV7-3|TRBD1|TRBJ1-1
TGTGCCAGCAGCACCGGACAGGGGGCGAAAACTGAAGCTTTCTTT
CASSTGQGAKTEAFF
>once|TRBV9|-|TRBJ2-1
TGTGCCAGCAGCGGGAGCAATGAGCAGTTCTTC
CASSGSNEQFF
>-|TRBV4-1|TRBD1|TRBJ2-5
TGCGCCAGCAGCCCACCGACAGGGGACCAAGAGACCCAGTACTTC
CASSPPTGDQETQYF
>-|TRBV29-1|-|TRBJ2-3
TGCAGCGGACGCGGGTCGACCGCTAGCACAGATACGCAGTATTTT
CSGRGSTASTDTQYF
>-|TRBV14|TRBD2|TRBJ2-1
TGTGCCAGCAGCCTCCGGGTTGCAGCGGGGAGCAACAATGAGCAGTTCTTC
CASSLRVAAGSNNEQFF
>-|TRBV19|TRBD1|TRBJ1-5
TGTGCCAGTAGTATGTTCAGGGGGAATCAGCCCCAGCATTTT
CASSMFRGNQPQHF
>-|TRBV24-1|-|TRBJ2-2
TGTGCCACCAGTGGGCCAGTCGGGGTCTCGAACACCGGGGAGCTGTTTTTT
CATSGPVGVSNTGELFF
>-|TRBV9|-|TRBJ1-1
TGTGCCAGCAGCGTAGATGGCAGGGGGAACACTGAAGCTTTCTTT
CASSVDGRGNTEAFF
>-|TRBV29-1|TRBD1|TRBJ1-1
TGCAGCGTTTACAGGGGGCAAAGGAACACTGAAGCTTTCTTT
CSVYRGQRNTEAFF
>-|TRBV15|-|TRBJ2-5
TGTGCCACCAGCAGAAGTCCGGGAGAAGAGACCCAGTACTTC
CATSRSPGEETQYF
>once|TRBV19|TRBD1|TRBJ2-7
TGTGCCAGTAGTATGAGAACGCCGCAGGGGGCCTACGAGCAGTACTTC
CASSMRTPQGAYEQYF
>-|TRBV5-4|TRBD2|TRBJ2-1
TGTGCCAGCAGCCTAGGGACTAGCGGGAGTAAGGTCTTC
CASSLGTSGSKVF
>-|TRBV29-1|-|TRBJ1-2
TGCAGCGGACTAGGGGACTATGGCTACACCTTC
CSGLGDYGYTF
>-|TRBV7-6|-|TRBJ1-4
TGTGCCAGCAGCCTAGCCCGGGGGACTGAAAAACTGTTTTTT
CASSLARGTEKLFF
>once|TRBV6-4|TRBD1|TRBJ1-6
TGTGCCAGCAGTGACCGACAGGGTGGGGGTTCACCCCTCCACTTT
CASSDRQGGGSPLHF